This paragraph covers one T cell receptor (beta chain) sequence. The sample originates from a study of memory CD4+ T cells and cytomegalovirus serostatus. The assay was immunoSEQ multiplex PCR, and TCRdb's table has in-frame clones only and misses some. The sample has 50,000 to 60,000 clones, approximately 83% seen once. This CDR3 has 15 amino acids. Germline CDR1 is SGHTA and CDR2 is FQGNSA. Trimming at V came to 4 bases and at J to 3 bases, leaving 5 bases not matched to a gene. The sort gate was single viable CD3+CD4+CD8-CD45RO+ cells for memory CD4+ T cells. CMV serostatus came from serum IgG against pp150, pp28, p38, p52.

The chain carries TRBV7-2 and TRBJ2-7, with 11 bases lining up with TRBD1. The TCR comes from an adult in good health and CMV-seronegative. Source material: memory CD4+ T cells from blood. This CDR3 reads CASSSTGQGDYEQYF. CDR3 DNA: TGTGCCAGCAGCTCGACGGGACAGGGGGACTACGAGCAGTACTTC.